The following is a T cell receptor (beta chain) sequence with its context. Then a second PCR, running roughly 7 to 11 cycles, was carried out with a sample-barcoded 5' primer and a J-beta primer mix. TCRdb called the 5' RACE reads again in MiXCR, with one record for every CDR3 protein. The table shows approximately 770,000 distinct CDR3 sequences, with roughly 64% occurring only once. The sample belongs to a study of blood T cells in healthy people across ages. Across the whole study: With template switching, about one barcoded beta molecule was captured per two T cells.

Trimming took 3 bases from V and 5 from J; bases not matched to a gene: 8. Germline V lookup: CDR1 KGHSH, CDR2 LQKENI. The CDR3 has 15 amino acids. The receptor's source is a man aged 25-45 years in good health. The chain carries TRBV18 and TRBJ1-1, with TRBD1 matching over 8 bases. Sequencing was performed on blood. The CDR3 spells CASSPDTGGSTEAFF. The CDR3 nucleotides read TGTGCCAGCTCACCCGATACAGGGGGTAGTACTGAAGCTTTCTTT.